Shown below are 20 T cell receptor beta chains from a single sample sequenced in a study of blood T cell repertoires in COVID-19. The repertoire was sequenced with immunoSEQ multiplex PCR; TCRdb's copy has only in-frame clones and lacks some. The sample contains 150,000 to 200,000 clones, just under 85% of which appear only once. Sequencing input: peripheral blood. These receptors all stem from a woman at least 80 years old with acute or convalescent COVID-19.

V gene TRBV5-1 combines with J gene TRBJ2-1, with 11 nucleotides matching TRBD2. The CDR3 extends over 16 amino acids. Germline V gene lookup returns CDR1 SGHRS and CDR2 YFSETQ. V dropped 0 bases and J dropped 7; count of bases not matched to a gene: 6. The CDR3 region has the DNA TGCGCCAGCAGCTTGGTTAGCGGGAGGGCTTTAAATGAGCAGTTCTTC. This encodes CASSLVSGRALNEQFF.

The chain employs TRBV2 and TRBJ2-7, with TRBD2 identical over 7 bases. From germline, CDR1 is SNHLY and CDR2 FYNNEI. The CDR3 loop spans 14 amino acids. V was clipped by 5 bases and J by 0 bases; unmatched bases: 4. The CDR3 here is CASSRDYSSYEQYF. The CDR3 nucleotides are TGTGCCAGCAGTCGGGACTATAGCTCCTACGAGCAGTACTTC.

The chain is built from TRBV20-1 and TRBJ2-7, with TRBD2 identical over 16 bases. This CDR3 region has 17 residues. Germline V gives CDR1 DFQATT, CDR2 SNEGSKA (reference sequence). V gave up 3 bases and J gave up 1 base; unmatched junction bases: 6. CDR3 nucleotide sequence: TGCAGTGCTAGTGGGACTAGCGGGAGGGCCAGGTCCTACGAGCAGTACTTC. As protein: CSASGTSGRARSYEQYF.

CDR3 sequence reads: CASSPGLAVTQYF. The DNA for the CDR3 is TGTGCCAGCAGTCCAGGACTAGCGGTGACCCAGTACTTC. This chain connects TRBV6-2 or TRBV6-3 to TRBJ2-5, with 10 bases fitting TRBD2. The CDR3 is made up of 13 amino acids. V lost 5 bases to trimming and J lost 7 bases; unmatched junction nucleotides: 4. Germline V lookup: CDR1 MNHEY, CDR2 SVGEGT.

The CDR3 nucleotides are TGTGCCAGCAGCTTGGCCACCGGGGAGCTGTTTTTT. Protein: CASSLATGELFF. This chain connects TRBV7-9 to TRBJ2-2; D uncertain. This CDR3 has 12 residues. Germline V lookup: CDR1 SEHNR, CDR2 FQNEAQ (reference sequence). Trimming pared 3 bases from V and 4 bases from J, leaving 3 bases between.

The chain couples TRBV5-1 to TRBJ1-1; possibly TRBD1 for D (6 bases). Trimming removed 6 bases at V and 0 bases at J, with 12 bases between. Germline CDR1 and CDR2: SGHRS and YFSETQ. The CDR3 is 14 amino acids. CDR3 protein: CASNPDRLNTEAFF. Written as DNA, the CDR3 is TGCGCCAGCAACCCGGACAGACTGAACACTGAAGCTTTCTTT.

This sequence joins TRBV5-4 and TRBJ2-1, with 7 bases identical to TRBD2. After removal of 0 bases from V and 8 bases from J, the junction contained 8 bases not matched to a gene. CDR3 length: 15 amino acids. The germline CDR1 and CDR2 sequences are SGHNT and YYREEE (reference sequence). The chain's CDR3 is CASSLAGGRFHEQFF. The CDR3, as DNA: TGTGCCAGCAGCTTGGCTGGCGGGAGATTCCATGAGCAGTTCTTC.

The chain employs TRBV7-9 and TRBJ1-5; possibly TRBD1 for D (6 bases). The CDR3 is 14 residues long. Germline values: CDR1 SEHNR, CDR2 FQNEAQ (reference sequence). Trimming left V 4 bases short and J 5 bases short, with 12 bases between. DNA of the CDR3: TGTGCCAGCAGCTCAGGGGCAGGGCATCAGCCCCAGCATTTT. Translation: CASSSGAGHQPQHF.

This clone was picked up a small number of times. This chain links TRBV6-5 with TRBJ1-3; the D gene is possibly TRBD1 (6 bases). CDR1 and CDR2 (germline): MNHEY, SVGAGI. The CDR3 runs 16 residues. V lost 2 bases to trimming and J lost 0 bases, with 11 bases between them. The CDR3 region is CASSYARGFSGNTIYF. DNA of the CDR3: TGTGCCAGCAGTTACGCGAGGGGGTTCTCTGGAAACACCATATATTTT.

The CDR3 nucleotides read TGTGCCAGCAGCTTAGATTCGGCGGGATCCTACGAGCAGTACTTC. As protein: CASSLDSAGSYEQYF. V is TRBV7-2 and J is TRBJ2-7, with D perhaps matching TRBD2 (6 bases). CDR1 SGHTA and CDR2 FQGNSA come from the germline V gene. This CDR3 comprises 15 residues. Trimming cost V 1 base and J 1 base, with 11 bases left between them.

CDR3 DNA: TGTGCCAGCAGCCCTAACCCATCCTGGTTTACTGAAGCTTTCTTT. Protein product: CASSPNPSWFTEAFF. The V and J genes are TRBV5-6 and TRBJ1-1; D not resolved. V was cut by 4 bases and J by 5 bases, with 18 bases left in between. The CDR3 totals 15 residues. In germline, CDR1 is SGHDT, CDR2 YYEEEE.

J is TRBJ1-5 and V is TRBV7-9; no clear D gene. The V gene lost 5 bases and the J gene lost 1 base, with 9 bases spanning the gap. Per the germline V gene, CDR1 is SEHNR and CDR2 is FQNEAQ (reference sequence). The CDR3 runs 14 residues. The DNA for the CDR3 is TGTGCCAGCAGCCCCGAAGCCAGCAATCAGCCCCAGCATTTT. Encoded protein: CASSPEASNQPQHF.

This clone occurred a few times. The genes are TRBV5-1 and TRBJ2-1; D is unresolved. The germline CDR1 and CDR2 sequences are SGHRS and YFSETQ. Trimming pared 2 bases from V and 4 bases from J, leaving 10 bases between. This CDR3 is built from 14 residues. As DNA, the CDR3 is TGCGCCAGCAGCTTTGATCCGGTATACAATGAGCAGTTCTTC. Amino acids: CASSFDPVYNEQFF.

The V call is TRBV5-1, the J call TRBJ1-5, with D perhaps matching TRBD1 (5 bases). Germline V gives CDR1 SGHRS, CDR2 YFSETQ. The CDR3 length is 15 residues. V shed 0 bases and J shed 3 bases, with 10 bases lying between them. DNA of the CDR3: TGCGCCAGCAGCTTGGCCGGGGGGATCAATCAGCCCCAGCATTTT. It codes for CASSLAGGINQPQHF.

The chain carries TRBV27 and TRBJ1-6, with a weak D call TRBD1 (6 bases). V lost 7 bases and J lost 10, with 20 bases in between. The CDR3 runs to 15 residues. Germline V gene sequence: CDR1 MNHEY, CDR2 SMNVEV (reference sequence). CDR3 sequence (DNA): TGTGCCAGCATTAAAACCTTGGACAGAAGATCACCCCTCCACTTT. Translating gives CASIKTLDRRSPLHF.

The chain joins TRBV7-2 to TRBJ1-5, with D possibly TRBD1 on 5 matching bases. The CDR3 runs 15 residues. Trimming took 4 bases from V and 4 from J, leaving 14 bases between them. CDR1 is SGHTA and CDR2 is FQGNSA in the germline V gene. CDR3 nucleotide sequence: TGTGCCAGCAGCTCCCGTGAGGGGAGGAATCAGCCCCAGCATTTT. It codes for CASSSREGRNQPQHF.

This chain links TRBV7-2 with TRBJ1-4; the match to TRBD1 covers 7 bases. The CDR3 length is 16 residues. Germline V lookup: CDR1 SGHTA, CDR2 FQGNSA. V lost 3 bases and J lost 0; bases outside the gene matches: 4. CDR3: CASSLGDRPTNEKLFF. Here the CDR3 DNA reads TGTGCCAGCAGCTTGGGGGACAGACCAACTAATGAAAAACTGTTTTTT.

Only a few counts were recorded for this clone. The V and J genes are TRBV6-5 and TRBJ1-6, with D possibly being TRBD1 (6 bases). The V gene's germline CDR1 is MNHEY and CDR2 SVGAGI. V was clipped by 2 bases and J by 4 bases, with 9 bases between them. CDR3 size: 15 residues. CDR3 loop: CASSYDRSYNSPLHF. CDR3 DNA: TGTGCCAGCAGTTACGACAGGAGTTATAATTCACCCCTCCACTTT.

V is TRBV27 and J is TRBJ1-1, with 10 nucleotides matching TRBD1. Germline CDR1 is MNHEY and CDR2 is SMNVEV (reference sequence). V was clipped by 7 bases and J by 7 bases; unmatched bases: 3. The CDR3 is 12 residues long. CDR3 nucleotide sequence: TGTGCCAGCACCCGGACAGGGGGTGAAGCTTTCTTT. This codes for CASTRTGGEAFF.

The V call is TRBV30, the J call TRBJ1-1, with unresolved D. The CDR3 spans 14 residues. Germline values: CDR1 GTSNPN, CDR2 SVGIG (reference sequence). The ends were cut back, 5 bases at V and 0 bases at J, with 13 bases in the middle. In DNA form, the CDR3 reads TGTGCCTGGGGTACGGGGAAGATGAACACTGAAGCTTTCTTT. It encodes CAWGTGKMNTEAFF.